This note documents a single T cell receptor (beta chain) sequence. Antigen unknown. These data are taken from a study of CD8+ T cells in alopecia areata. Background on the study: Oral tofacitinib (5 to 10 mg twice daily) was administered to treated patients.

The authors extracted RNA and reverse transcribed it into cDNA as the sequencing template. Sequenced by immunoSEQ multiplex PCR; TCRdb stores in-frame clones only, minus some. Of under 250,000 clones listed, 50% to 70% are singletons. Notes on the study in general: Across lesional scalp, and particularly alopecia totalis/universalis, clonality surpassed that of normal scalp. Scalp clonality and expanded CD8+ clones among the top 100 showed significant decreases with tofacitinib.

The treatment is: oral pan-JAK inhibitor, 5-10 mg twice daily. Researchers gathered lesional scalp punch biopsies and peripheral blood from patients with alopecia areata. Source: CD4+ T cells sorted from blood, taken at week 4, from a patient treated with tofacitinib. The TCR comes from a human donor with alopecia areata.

CDR3 in amino acids: CAWSVHQGSFGAGELFF. In nucleotides, the CDR3 is TGTGCCTGGAGTGTTCATCAGGGCTCCTTCGGGGCCGGGGAGCTGTTTTTT. The genes are TRBV30 and TRBJ2-2, with D perhaps being TRBD1 or TRBD2 (5 bases each). Germline V gives CDR1 GTSNPN, CDR2 SVGIG (reference sequence). This CDR3 is built from 17 residues. V dropped 0 bases and J dropped 6 bases, with 20 bases sitting between them.